A single sample is the source of the 30 T cell receptor beta chains below, sequenced in a study of blood T cells in healthy people across ages. With a J-beta primer mix and a sample-barcoded 5' primer, a second PCR ran about 6 to 11 cycles. TCRdb analysed the 5' RACE reads with MiXCR anew, one entry per CDR3 protein. The top ten clones hold roughly 10% of a sample with about 930,000 distinct CDR3 sequences, almost 30% of them seen once. This sample also belongs to another study, concerning T cells of mothers and their children.

The specimen sequenced was blood. The receptors stem from a woman between 40 and 50 years old in good health.

This clonotype was seen a few times. A read error likely explains this, since a far larger clone differs by one base. This chain joins TRBV28 and TRBJ2-7; no definite D call. Germline assignment: CDR1 MDHEN and CDR2 SYDVKM. CDR3 length: 12 amino acids. The CDR3 sequence: CTSSLMGYEQYF. CDR3 coding DNA: TGTACCAGCAGTTTAATGGGTTACGAGCAGTACTTC.

This clonotype has at least ten counts. This chain joins TRBV4-3 and TRBJ1-2; tentative D call: TRBD1 (6 bases). Germline CDR1 reads LGHNA; CDR2 reads YSLEER. Deletions cut 5 bases from V and 0 bases from J, with 16 bases between. The CDR3 covers 16 residues. CDR3 bases: TGCGCCAGCAGCACAATTACAGGGACCGCTAACTATGGCTACACCTTC. Amino acids: CASSTITGTANYGYTF.

V and J are TRBV12-3 or TRBV12-4 and TRBJ2-3; D tentatively fits TRBD1 or TRBD2 (6 bases each). The CDR3 length is 16 residues. The V end lost 2 bases, the J end lost 2 bases, and 14 bases lay between the germline ends. The CDR3 loop is CASSLRPRGATDTQYF. The CDR3 bases are TGTGCCAGCAGTTTACGGCCTAGGGGGGCCACAGATACGCAGTATTTT.

This chain links TRBV4-2 with TRBJ2-7, with D unclear. The CDR3 has 14 amino acids. The germline V gene encodes CDR1 LGHNA and CDR2 YNFKEQ. Between the trimmed V and J ends, which lost 0 bases and 2 bases, there was a span of 8 bases. CDR3 sequence (DNA): TGTGCCAGCAGCCAAGAGGGCCTGGCCTACGAGCAGTACTTC. Residues: CASSQEGLAYEQYF.

Concerning this clonotype itself: This sequence may be a read error, since a much larger clone differs from it by one base. The rearrangement joins TRBV7-2 to TRBJ2-7; 9 positions match TRBD1. Looked up from germline, CDR1 is SGHTA and CDR2 is FQGNSA. The CDR3 totals 15 residues. The CDR3: CAGSLGGTGLLEQYF. In DNA form, the CDR3 reads TGTGCCGGCAGCTTAGGCGGGACAGGGTTGCTCGAGCAGTACTTC. The full variable domain, in which reference TRBV7-2 and TRBJ2-7 provide the parts outside the CDR3, is GAGVSQSPSNKVTEKGKDVELRCDPISGHTALYWYRQSLGQGLEFLIYFQGNSAPDKSGLPSDRFSAERTGGSVSTLTIQRTQQEDSAVYLCAGSLGGTGLLEQYFGPGTRLTVT.

This sequence joins TRBV7-9 and TRBJ2-7; D unclear. Germline CDR1 is SEHNR and CDR2 is FQNEAQ (reference sequence). Trimming pared 5 bases from V and 6 bases from J, leaving 23 bases between. This CDR3 region has 16 residues. Here the CDR3 DNA reads TGTGCCAGCAGCAAAGGAGCAAGGAACATAAACTCCGAGCAGTACTTC. It encodes CASSKGARNINSEQYF.

The rearrangement uses TRBV2 and TRBJ2-2, with 7 bases lining up with TRBD1. This CDR3 spans 14 amino acids. Germline lookup yields CDR1 SNHLY and CDR2 FYNNEI. J lost 3 bases, V lost 3 bases, and 1 base had no gene match. The DNA of the CDR3 is TGTGCCAGCAGTGACAGGGGGTACACCGGGGAGCTGTTTTTT. Amino acid sequence: CASSDRGYTGELFF. Based on the CDR3 plus reference TRBV2 and TRBJ2-2, the full variable domain is EPEVTQTPSHQVTQMGQEVILRCVPISNHLYFYWYRQILGQKVEFLVSFYNNEISEKSEIFDDQFSVERPDGSNFTLKIRSTKLEDSAMYFCASSDRGYTGELFFGEGSRLTVL.

For this clonotype: It may be a read error: a sequence one base away is much more abundant. The chain recombines TRBV27 with TRBJ2-7; D may match TRBD1 or TRBD2 (6 bases each). V was shortened by 5 bases and J by 5 bases, with 16 bases between the two germline ends. This CDR3 has 14 amino acids. Germline CDR1 is MNHEY and CDR2 is SMNVEV (reference sequence). The chain's CDR3 is CASSVYGGRDEQYF. CDR3 bases: TGTGCCAGCAGTGTTTATGGGGGGCGTGACGAGCAGTACTTC.

The chain couples TRBV18 to TRBJ2-6; D gene uncertain. The germline V gene encodes CDR1 KGHSH and CDR2 LQKENI. Trimming left V 3 bases short and J 0 bases short, with 9 bases between. CDR3 length: 16 amino acids. CDR3 sequence reads: CASSPTPISGANVLTF. CDR3 DNA sequence: TGTGCCAGCTCACCTACACCCATCTCTGGGGCCAACGTCCTGACTTTC. The whole variable domain, filled in from reference TRBV18 and TRBJ2-6, reads NAGVMQNPRHLVRRRGQEARLRCSPMKGHSHVYWYRQLPEEGLKFMVYLQKENIIDESGMPKERFSAEFPKEGPSILRIQQVVRGDSAAYFCASSPTPISGANVLTFGAGSRLTVL.

The V and J genes are TRBV15 and TRBJ2-1; perhaps TRBD1 as D (6 bases). The assigned J gene may be wrong: the sequence end matches TRBJ2-7 better. The CDR3 loop spans 16 amino acids. Germline values: CDR1 LNHNV, CDR2 YYDKDF (reference sequence). CDR3 region: CATSRSRQELYNEQYF. CDR3 DNA: TGTGCCACCAGCAGATCGCGACAGGAACTTTACAATGAGCAGTACTTC.

The chain joins TRBV28 to TRBJ2-1, with D possibly TRBD2 on 6 matching bases. The CDR3 is made up of 15 amino acids. The V and J ends lost 5 bases and 9 bases respectively, with 20 bases between them. Germline CDR1 reads MDHEN; CDR2 reads SYDVKM. Written as DNA, the CDR3 is TGTGCCAGCAGTCCCGAGATGGGGTGGGGAGGTGAGCAGTTCTTC. Residues: CASSPEMGWGGEQFF.

V usage is TRBV27 and J usage is TRBJ1-1; D gene unclear. Per the germline V gene, CDR1 is MNHEY and CDR2 is SMNVEV (reference sequence). Trimming cost V 7 bases and J 0 bases, with 9 bases left between them. There are 13 residues in the CDR3. Written as DNA, the CDR3 is TGTGCCAGCAAGCTAGGTTTGAACACTGAAGCTTTCTTT. This gives the protein CASKLGLNTEAFF.

This chain connects TRBV7-2 to TRBJ2-3; a possible D gene is TRBD1 (5 bases). The CDR3 runs 13 residues. V lost 5 bases to trimming and J lost 4 bases, with 10 bases between them. Germline CDR1 SGHTA, CDR2 FQGNSA. The CDR3 bases are TGTGCCAGCAGCCGACAAGGGGCAGATACGCAGTATTTT. Its translation is CASSRQGADTQYF. Using reference TRBV7-2 and TRBJ2-3 for the parts outside the CDR3, the full variable domain is GAGVSQSPSNKVTEKGKDVELRCDPISGHTALYWYRQSLGQGLEFLIYFQGNSAPDKSGLPSDRFSAERTGGSVSTLTIQRTQQEDSAVYLCASSRQGADTQYFGPGTRLTVL.

Only a few counts were recorded for this clonotype. The chain joins TRBV9 to TRBJ1-1; D gene ambiguous. This CDR3 is built from 14 residues. V lost 0 bases and J 3 bases, leaving 9 bases between the germline ends. Germline assignment: CDR1 SGDLS and CDR2 YYNGEE. The DNA for the CDR3 is TGTGCCAGCAGCGTAGAGGAGGGATACACTGAAGCTTTCTTT. Translating it yields CASSVEEGYTEAFF.

V gene TRBV5-6 combines with J gene TRBJ2-7, with TRBD1 matching 10 bases. Looked up from germline, CDR1 is SGHDT and CDR2 is YYEEEE. The CDR3 sequence is 16 residues long. J was trimmed by 1 base and V by 4 bases; bases with no gene match: 8. The CDR3, as DNA: TGTGCCAGCAGCATTCCGGGACAGGGGCTTTCCTACGAGCAGTACTTC. Protein: CASSIPGQGLSYEQYF.

The rearrangement joins TRBV7-9 to TRBJ1-2; D remains ambiguous. V was trimmed by 6 bases and J by 1 base, leaving 6 bases between them. The CDR3 loop spans 12 amino acids. Germline V gene data show CDR1 as SEHNR and CDR2 as FQNEAQ (reference sequence). In DNA form, the CDR3 reads TGTGCCAGCAGTCACGTTAACTATGGCTACACCTTC. This translates into CASSHVNYGYTF.

The V and J genes are TRBV20-1 and TRBJ2-1; 8 bases are shared with TRBD2. J gave up 4 bases and V 5 bases, and 10 bases lay outside the gene matches. This CDR3 comprises 15 residues. Germline loops: CDR1 DFQATT, CDR2 SNEGSKA (reference sequence). This chain's CDR3 is CSAQRGPTLYNEQFF. Written as DNA, the CDR3 is TGCAGTGCTCAGCGGGGGCCCACCCTATACAATGAGCAGTTCTTC.

The chain joins TRBV20-1 to TRBJ2-2; D is perhaps TRBD1 or TRBD2 (6 bases each). This CDR3 contains 13 residues. Trimming took off 6 bases at V and 2 bases at J, with 10 bases between the two ends. Looked up from germline, CDR1 is DFQATT and CDR2 is SNEGSKA (reference sequence). CDR3 sequence: CSAGGLNTGELFF. The CDR3 DNA reads as TGCAGTGCAGGGGGGCTCAACACCGGGGAGCTGTTTTTT.

V usage is TRBV5-6 and J usage is TRBJ1-2; 7 nucleotides match TRBD1. CDR3 length equals 14 residues. The J segment lost 8 bases and the V segment lost 4 bases, leaving 11 bases of the junction unmatched. The germline V gene has CDR1 SGHDT and CDR2 YYEEEE. The CDR3 spells CASSPGMDRNGYTF. Here the CDR3 DNA reads TGTGCCAGCAGCCCGGGAATGGACAGGAACGGCTACACCTTC. The full variable domain, completed using reference TRBV5-6 and TRBJ1-2, is DAGVTQSPTHLIKTRGQQVTLRCSPKSGHDTVSWYQQALGQGPQFIFQYYEEEERQRGNFPDRFSGHQFPNYSSELNVNALLLGDSALYLCASSPGMDRNGYTFGSGTRLTVV.

This sequence joins TRBV5-1 and TRBJ2-1; D perhaps matches TRBD2 (5 bases). Trimming removed 2 bases at V and 5 bases at J, with 11 bases between. The germline gives CDR1 SGHRS, CDR2 YFSETQ. The CDR3 is made up of 14 amino acids. This CDR3 is CASSFWETNNEQFF. The CDR3 region has the DNA TGCGCCAGCAGCTTTTGGGAGACAAACAATGAGCAGTTCTTC.

The chain employs TRBV21-1 and TRBJ1-5; the D call in the table, TRBD1, was not verified against the DNA. TRBV21-1 is listed as a pseudogene. The CDR3 length is 16 residues. Here the CDR3 DNA reads TGTGTCAGCAGACTCACAGGGGTATGGAGCAATCAGCCCCAGCATTTT. This gives the protein CVSRLTGVWSNQPQHF.

For this clonotype: This may be a read error: a much more frequent sequence differs by one nucleotide. The genes are TRBV3-1 and TRBJ2-7; no clear D. V lost 4 bases to trimming and J lost 2 bases, with 12 bases between them. Germline V gives CDR1 LGHDT, CDR2 YNNKEL (reference sequence). The CDR3 is 14 amino acids. The DNA for the CDR3 is TGTGCCAGCAGCCGTGCAGACCAGCCCTACGAGCAGTACTTC. This gives the protein CASSRADQPYEQYF.

To note about this clonotype: A much larger clone sits a single nucleotide away, making a read error possible. This chain joins TRBV24-1 and TRBJ2-5, with 9 bases lining up with TRBD1. The V gene's germline CDR1 is KGHDR and CDR2 SFDVKD. This CDR3 is 14 amino acids long. Trimming cost V 5 bases and J 11 bases; bases outside gene matches: 11. The CDR3 coding sequence is TGTGCCACCAGTGGCCGGGACAGGGACTATGAGCAGTACTTC. Its translation is CATSGRDRDYEQYF.

The chain carries TRBV7-3 and TRBJ1-1; D perhaps matches TRBD1 (5 bases). The germline V gene has CDR1 SGHTA and CDR2 FQGTGA. CDR3 length: 13 residues. Deletions cut 5 bases from V and 1 base from J, with 8 bases between. The DNA of the CDR3 is TGTGCCAGCAGCGAGGACAAGAACACTGAAGCTTTCTTT. Amino acid sequence: CASSEDKNTEAFF.

A remark on this clonotype: A read error is possible here, since a much larger clone lies one base away. V and J are TRBV12-3 or TRBV12-4 and TRBJ2-7; 9 positions agree with TRBD1. The CDR3 is 14 amino acids. Unmatched junction bases numbered 7, after V lost 5 bases and J lost 5 bases. In nucleotides, the CDR3 is TGTGCCAGCAGTCCGACAGGGGGGAGCAACGAGCAGTACTTC. Translated, it gives CASSPTGGSNEQYF.

This clonotype turned up a few times. The chain carries TRBV4-2 and TRBJ2-7; D is ambiguous. The CDR3 sequence is 14 residues long. Between the trimmed V and J ends, which lost 1 base and 6 bases, there was a span of 13 bases. Germline V gene data show CDR1 as LGHNA and CDR2 as YNFKEQ. The CDR3 reads CASSQAGNIVEQYF. CDR3 DNA: TGTGCCAGCAGCCAAGCGGGCAACATCGTCGAGCAGTACTTC.

The V gene is TRBV15, the J gene TRBJ2-4; D is unclear. The CDR3 contains 13 residues. CDR1 and CDR2 from the germline V gene are LNHNV and YYDKDF (reference sequence). Trimming took 6 bases from V and 6 from J, leaving 12 bases between them. The CDR3 protein is CATSSQLGNIQYF. DNA for the CDR3: TGTGCCACCAGTTCTCAGCTAGGAAACATTCAGTACTTC.

This clonotype was seen many times. The chain links TRBV7-9 to TRBJ1-1; D remains ambiguous. CDR3 length: 18 residues. Trimming stripped 1 base from V and 0 bases from J, with 18 bases between. From germline, CDR1 is SEHNR and CDR2 FQNEAQ (reference sequence). The CDR3 bases are TGTGCCAGCAGCTTAGAGGGTTCGTTTTCGGGGATGAACACTGAAGCTTTCTTT. This gives the protein CASSLEGSFSGMNTEAFF. The full variable domain, completed using reference TRBV7-9 and TRBJ1-1, is DTGVSQNPRHKITKRGQNVTFRCDPISEHNRLYWYRQTLGQGPEFLTYFQNEAQLEKSRLLSDRFSAERPKGSFSTLEIQRTEQGDSAMYLCASSLEGSFSGMNTEAFFGQGTRLTVV.

The V gene is TRBV6-6, the J gene TRBJ1-5; 8 nucleotides align to TRBD1. The CDR3 contains 14 residues. Germline CDR1 MNHNY, CDR2 SVGAGI (reference sequence). Germline trimming cut 7 bases from V and 4 bases from J; bases unmatched to any gene: 6. The CDR3 nucleotides are TGTGCCAGCAACGAACAGGGGGAAAATCAGCCCCAGCATTTT. It encodes CASNEQGENQPQHF.

The sample holds many counts of this clonotype. This sequence joins TRBV7-2 and TRBJ2-6, with 7 positions matching TRBD2. Unmatched junction bases numbered 6, after V lost 2 bases and J lost 2 bases. Germline V gives CDR1 SGHTA, CDR2 FQGNSA. The CDR3 is 17 residues long. The CDR3 here is CASSLNPGRAGANVLTF. DNA for the CDR3: TGTGCCAGCAGCTTAAACCCGGGGAGGGCTGGGGCCAACGTCCTGACTTTC.